The 8 T cell receptor beta chains listed next were all sequenced from one sample in a study of T cells in Graves' hyperthyroidism and ophthalmopathy. Amplified regions were TCR beta CDR3 sequences from RNA transcripts. The TCR CDR3 was amplified in a first-round RT-PCR using the HTBI primer set. TCRdb re-derived calls from the multiplex PCR reads in MiXCR, one entry per CDR3 protein. Counted here are hundreds of thousands of distinct CDR3 sequences, 38% occurring once; the ten biggest clones make up 8.9%. The source material was blood. These receptors were taken from a man between 18 and 29 years old with Graves' hyperthyroidism.

This clonotype has at least ten counts. J is TRBJ2-7 and V is TRBV10-3; tentatively, D is TRBD2 (6 bases). The CDR3 has 15 amino acids. With 3 bases removed from V and 4 bases from J, the gap between germline ends came to 16 bases. In germline, CDR1 is ENHRY, CDR2 SYGVKD. Here the CDR3 DNA reads TGTGCCATCAGTGACGTGGGACTCCCAGGTTACGAGCAGTACTTC. Translated: CAISDVGLPGYEQYF.

This clonotype was recorded at least ten times. The chain joins TRBV6-5 to TRBJ2-7; the match to TRBD1 covers 10 bases. From germline, CDR1 is MNHEY and CDR2 SVGAGI. V lost 5 bases and J lost 4; bases outside the gene matches: 5. The CDR3 runs to 14 residues. The CDR3 DNA follows: TGTGCCAGCAGTGGGGACAGGGGCCCTTACGAGCAGTACTTC. It specifies CASSGDRGPYEQYF.

Points on this clonotype: One end of the junction is discordant with germline, which a read error may explain. The chain recombines TRBV7-9 with TRBJ1-6; 7 nucleotides match TRBD1. This CDR3 spans 17 amino acids. Germline V gene sequence: CDR1 SEHNR, CDR2 FQNEAQ (reference sequence). The CDR3 nucleotides are TGCGCCAGCAGCCAAGGGACAGCGAGCTCCTATAATTCACCCCTCCACTTT. Its translation is CASSQGTASSYNSPLHF.

This clonotype came up a few times. The chain uses TRBV4-1 and TRBJ2-7, with a tentative D call TRBD2 (6 bases). Germline loops: CDR1 MGHRA, CDR2 YSYEKL. V shed 1 base and J shed 3 bases, with 13 bases lying between them. There are 15 residues in the CDR3. The CDR3 sequence: CASSQGELGGYEQYF. In nucleotides, the CDR3 is TGCGCCAGCAGCCAAGGCGAACTGGGGGGCTACGAGCAGTACTTC.

This clonotype has just a few counts. The rearrangement joins TRBV6-2 or TRBV6-3 to TRBJ2-5; D is undetermined. The ends were cut back, 0 bases at V and 1 base at J, with 9 bases in the middle. This CDR3 is 15 amino acids long. Germline loops: CDR1 MNHEY, CDR2 SVGEGT. The CDR3: CASSYSQTFQETQYF. In nucleotides, the CDR3 is TGTGCCAGCAGTTACTCCCAGACCTTCCAAGAGACCCAGTACTTC.

To note about this clonotype: This clone may be a read error of a much larger clone one base away. The chain has TRBV9 and TRBJ1-2; D gene unclear. V lost 4 bases, J lost 6 bases, and 19 bases lay in between. CDR1 and CDR2 (germline): SGDLS, YYNGEE. The CDR3 totals 15 residues. The CDR3 here is CASSSLEEAGDGYTF. CDR3 bases: TGTGCCAGCAGCTCCCTGGAGGAGGCAGGTGATGGCTACACCTTC.

This clonotype was detected ten times or more. An end of the junction differs from the germline gene, which may be a read error. The chain has TRBV7-7 and TRBJ2-5; TRBD1 is a possible D gene (5 bases). Looked up from germline, CDR1 is SSHAT and CDR2 is FNYEAQ (reference sequence). CDR3 length: 13 amino acids. CDR3 protein: CASSVDRQETQYF. The CDR3 DNA sequence: TGTGCTAGCAGCGTTGACAGACAAGAGACCCAGTACTTC.

V and J are TRBV29-1 and TRBJ2-3; TRBD2 might be the D (6 bases). CDR3 length: 13 residues. V lost 3 bases and J lost 5, with 12 bases in between. Germline CDR1 is SQVTM and CDR2 is ANQGSEA. The CDR3 nucleotides read TGCAGCGTTGAGTGGGGGACTGGAGATACGCAGTATTTT. This sequence encodes CSVEWGTGDTQYF.